The clone carrying this T cell receptor (beta chain) showed up just a few times. Antigen unknown. Per germline, CDR1 SGHNT and CDR2 YYREEE (reference sequence). The germline V and J ends were trimmed by 3 bases and 1 base, with 13 bases remaining between them. The CDR3 has 15 amino acids. These data belong to a study of cytomegalovirus exposure and HLA in healthy donors. General study findings and limits: Some V segments, including TRBV6-2 and TRBV6-3, were excluded as indistinguishable. TCR beta chains numbering some 160 were designated cytomegalovirus-associated.

The PCR ran on 60 Vbeta and 13 Jbeta primers. The method was immunoSEQ multiplex PCR; TCRdb's version includes in-frame clones alone and lacks a portion of them. This sample has 150,000 to 200,000 clones, with 65% to 85% found just once. The donors, nominally healthy at sampling, likely had unrecorded immune exposures. The clonotype originates from a woman aged 45-65 years in good health and CMV-seropositive. The sequencing sample was made of PBMCs. The V call is TRBV5-4, the J call TRBJ1-1; D perhaps matches TRBD1 (6 bases). CDR3 protein: CASSSVGGANTEAFF. The CDR3 DNA reads as TGTGCCAGCAGCTCTGTAGGGGGAGCGAACACTGAAGCTTTCTTT.